This T cell receptor beta chain was profiled in a study of blood T cell repertoires in COVID-19. Overall study context: Donors in the United States, Italy and Spain gave samples during acute or convalescent COVID-19. PBMCs, B-cell-depleted T cells, or T cells provided the cDNA or gDNA that made up the material.

Original analysis: Estimation of nucleated cell counts was performed using reference gene primer amplification. TCRdb's copy holds only in-frame clones and misses some; the assay was immunoSEQ multiplex PCR. The DNA gave D and trimming, while V, J and clone size come from that table. The sample comprises about 80,000 clones, less than 90% of which are singletons, and roughly 3.5% rests with the top ten. Germline V CDR1 and CDR2: SNHLY, FYNNEI. V was shortened by 8 bases and J by 9 bases, with 14 bases between the two germline ends. The CDR3 totals 13 residues. The chain joins TRBV2 to TRBJ1-6; a weak D match, TRBD1 (5 bases). The sequencing sample was made of peripheral blood. The clonotype originates from a man in his fifties or sixties with acute or convalescent COVID-19. As DNA, the CDR3 is TGTGCCAGCCATAGGACAACAGTTTCACCCCTCCACTTT. Encoded protein: CASHRTTVSPLHF. The whole variable domain, filled in from reference TRBV2 and TRBJ1-6, reads EPEVTQTPSHQVTQMGQEVILRCVPISNHLYFYWYRQILGQKVEFLVSFYNNEISEKSEIFDDQFSVERPDGSNFTLKIRSTKLEDSAMYFCASHRTTVSPLHFGNGTRLTVT.